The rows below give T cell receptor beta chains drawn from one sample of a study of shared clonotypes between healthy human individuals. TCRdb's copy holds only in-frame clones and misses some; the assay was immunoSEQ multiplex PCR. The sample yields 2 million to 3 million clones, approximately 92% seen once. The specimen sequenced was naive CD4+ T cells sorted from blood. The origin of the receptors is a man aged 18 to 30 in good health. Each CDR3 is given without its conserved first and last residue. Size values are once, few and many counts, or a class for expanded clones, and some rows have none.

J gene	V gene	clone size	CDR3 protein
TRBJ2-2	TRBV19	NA	ASSPQTGLTGELF
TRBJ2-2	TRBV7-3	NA	ASSTTGGSAGELF
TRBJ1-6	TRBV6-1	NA	ASSEVTLSPLH
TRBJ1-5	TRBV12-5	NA	ASGSGGQGNQPQH
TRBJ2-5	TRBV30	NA	AWSVQFLGAGAGETQY
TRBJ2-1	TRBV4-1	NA	ASSRSTSGSYNEQF
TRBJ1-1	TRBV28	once	ASSSGTGGMMDTEAF
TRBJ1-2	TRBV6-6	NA	ASLQGARGYT
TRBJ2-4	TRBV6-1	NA	ASSVSGQSKNIQY
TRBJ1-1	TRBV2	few	ASRVEGMNTEAF
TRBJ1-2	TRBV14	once	ASSQESRNYGYT
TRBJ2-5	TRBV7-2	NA	ASSLDRYQETQY
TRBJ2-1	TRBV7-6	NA	ASSAVGGNEQF
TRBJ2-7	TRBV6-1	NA	ASSEAPGLPYEQY
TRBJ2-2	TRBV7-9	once	ASSSGHLLNTGELF
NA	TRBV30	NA	AWSVAYEQY
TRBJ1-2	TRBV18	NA	ASSAGRGSFYGYT
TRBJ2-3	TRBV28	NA	ASSLRGGGQDTQY
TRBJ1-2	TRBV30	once	AWIISDRGNYGYT
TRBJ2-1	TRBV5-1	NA	ASSLVAGGSYNEQF
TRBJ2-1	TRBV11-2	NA	ASSTTDEQF
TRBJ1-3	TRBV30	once	AWSVASLSGNTIY
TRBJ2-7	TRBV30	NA	AWSPGTTAHEQY
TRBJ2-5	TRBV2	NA	AGQGGQKETQY
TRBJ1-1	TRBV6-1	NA	ASRTGGTTEAF
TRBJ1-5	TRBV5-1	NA	ASSLGGTSNQPQH
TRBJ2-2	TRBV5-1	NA	ASSTPGTSGGELF
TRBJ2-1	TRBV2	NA	ASTRSGKSSYNEQF
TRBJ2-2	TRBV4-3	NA	ASSQETLTASNTGELF
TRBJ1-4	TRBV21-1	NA	ASPTASNEKLF
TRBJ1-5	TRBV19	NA	ASSIEAGFQPQH
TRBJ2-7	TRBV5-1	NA	ASSPGSTTSAYEQY
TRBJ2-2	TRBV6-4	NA	ASTPYGTGMNTGELF
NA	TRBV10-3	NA	AISESTDGSSYEQY
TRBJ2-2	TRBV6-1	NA	ASSEEQAILANTGELF
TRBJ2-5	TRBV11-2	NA	ASSPLGAGGGETQY
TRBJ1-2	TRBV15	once	ATSSYVQGGYGYT
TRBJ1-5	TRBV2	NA	ASRDSFSNQPQH
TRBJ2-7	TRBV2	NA	ASNQQGVSYEQY
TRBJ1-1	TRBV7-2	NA	ASRRQGTNTEAF
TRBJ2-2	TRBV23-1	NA	ASRTQLTPGGRSTGELF
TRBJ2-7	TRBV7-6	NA	ASSADGGWREQY
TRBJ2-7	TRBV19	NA	ASRFGTGGTYEQY
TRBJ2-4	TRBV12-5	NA	ASAHSVTNGNIQY
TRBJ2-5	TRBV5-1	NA	ASSGPSRTGEKETQY
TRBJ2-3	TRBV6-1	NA	ASTPGTPDTQY
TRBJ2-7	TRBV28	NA	VTRGSSSYEQY
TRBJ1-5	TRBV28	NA	ASTSQVSNQPQH
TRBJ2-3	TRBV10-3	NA	AINGGDTDTQY
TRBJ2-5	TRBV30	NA	AWSRGDQETQY
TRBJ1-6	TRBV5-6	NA	ASSLEGLNNSPLH
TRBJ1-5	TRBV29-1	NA	SVSEDPLTGDGNQPQH
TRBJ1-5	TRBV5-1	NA	ASSLTGQPQH